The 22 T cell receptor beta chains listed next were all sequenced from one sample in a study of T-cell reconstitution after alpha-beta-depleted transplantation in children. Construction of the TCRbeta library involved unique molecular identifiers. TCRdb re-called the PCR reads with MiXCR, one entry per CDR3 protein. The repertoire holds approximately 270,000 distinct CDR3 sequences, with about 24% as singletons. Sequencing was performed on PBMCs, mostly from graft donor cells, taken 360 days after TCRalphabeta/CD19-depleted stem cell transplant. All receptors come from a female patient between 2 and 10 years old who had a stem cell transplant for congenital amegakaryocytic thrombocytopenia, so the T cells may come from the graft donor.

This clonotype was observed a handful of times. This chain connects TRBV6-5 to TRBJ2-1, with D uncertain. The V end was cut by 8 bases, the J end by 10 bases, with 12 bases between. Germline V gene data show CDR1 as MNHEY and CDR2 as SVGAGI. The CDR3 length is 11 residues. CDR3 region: CASGAVMEQFF. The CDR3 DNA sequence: TGTGCCAGCGGAGCTGTGATGGAGCAGTTCTTC.

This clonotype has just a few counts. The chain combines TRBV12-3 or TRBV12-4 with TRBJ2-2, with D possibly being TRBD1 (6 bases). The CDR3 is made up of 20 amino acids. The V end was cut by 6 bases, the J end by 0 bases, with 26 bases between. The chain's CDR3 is CASRRGGPPPERANTGELFF. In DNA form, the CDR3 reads TGTGCCAGCAGACGAGGGGGTCCCCCACCCGAACGGGCGAACACCGGGGAGCTGTTTTTT.

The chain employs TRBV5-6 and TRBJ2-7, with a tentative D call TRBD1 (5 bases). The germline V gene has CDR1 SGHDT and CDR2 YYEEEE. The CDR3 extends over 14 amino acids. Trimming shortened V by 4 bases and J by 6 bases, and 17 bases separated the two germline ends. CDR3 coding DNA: TGTGCCAGCAGCACCATGACAGCCCTGGGCGAGCAGTACTTC. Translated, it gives CASSTMTALGEQYF.

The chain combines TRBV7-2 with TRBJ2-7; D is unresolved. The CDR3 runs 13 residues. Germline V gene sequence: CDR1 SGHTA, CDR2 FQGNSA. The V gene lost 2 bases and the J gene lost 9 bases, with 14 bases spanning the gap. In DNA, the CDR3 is TGTGCCAGCAGCTTATTCCTAGGGTCCGGGCAGTACTTC. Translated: CASSLFLGSGQYF.

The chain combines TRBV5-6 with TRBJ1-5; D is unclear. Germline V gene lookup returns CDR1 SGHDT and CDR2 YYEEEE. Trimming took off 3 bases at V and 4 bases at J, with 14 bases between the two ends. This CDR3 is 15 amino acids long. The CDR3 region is CASSYLSLGNQPQHF. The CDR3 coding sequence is TGTGCCAGCAGCTATCTTTCCCTGGGGAATCAGCCCCAGCATTTT.

The CDR3 spells CATSGTYASYEQYF. As DNA, the CDR3 is TGTGCCACCAGCGGGACTTACGCCTCCTACGAGCAGTACTTC. The chain carries TRBV15 and TRBJ2-7, with D maybe TRBD2 (6 bases). The germline gives CDR1 LNHNV, CDR2 YYDKDF (reference sequence). The CDR3 loop spans 14 amino acids. V was clipped by 5 bases and J by 0 bases, with 11 bases between them.

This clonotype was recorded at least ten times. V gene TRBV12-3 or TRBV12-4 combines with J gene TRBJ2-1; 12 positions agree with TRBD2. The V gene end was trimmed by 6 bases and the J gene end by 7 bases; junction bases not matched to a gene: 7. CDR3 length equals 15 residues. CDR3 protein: CASRASGGALNEQFF. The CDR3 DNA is TGTGCCAGCAGGGCTAGCGGGGGGGCCTTAAATGAGCAGTTCTTC.

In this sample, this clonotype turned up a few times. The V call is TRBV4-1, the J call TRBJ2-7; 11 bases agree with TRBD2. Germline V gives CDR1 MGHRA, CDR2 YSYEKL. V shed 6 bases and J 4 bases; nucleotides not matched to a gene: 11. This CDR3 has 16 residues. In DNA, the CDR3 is TGCGCCAGCAGTTTCCTCCCGGGACTAGCGGTTTACGAGCAGTACTTC. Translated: CASSFLPGLAVYEQYF.

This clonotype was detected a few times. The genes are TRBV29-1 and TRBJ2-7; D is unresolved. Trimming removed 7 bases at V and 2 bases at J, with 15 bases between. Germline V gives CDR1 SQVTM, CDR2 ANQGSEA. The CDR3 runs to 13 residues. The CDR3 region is CSAFSDGTYEQYF. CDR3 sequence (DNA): TGCAGCGCTTTCTCGGACGGAACCTACGAGCAGTACTTC.

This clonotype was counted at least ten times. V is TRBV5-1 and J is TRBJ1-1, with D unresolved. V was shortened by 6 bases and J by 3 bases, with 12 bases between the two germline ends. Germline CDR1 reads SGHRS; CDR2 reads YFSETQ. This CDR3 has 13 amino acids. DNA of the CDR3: TGCGCCAGCACTAACCGGAGGGACACTGAAGCTTTCTTT. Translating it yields CASTNRRDTEAFF.

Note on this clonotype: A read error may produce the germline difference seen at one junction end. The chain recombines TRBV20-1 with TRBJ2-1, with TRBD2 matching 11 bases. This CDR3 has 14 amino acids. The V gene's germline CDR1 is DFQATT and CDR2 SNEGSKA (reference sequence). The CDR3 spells CSARERKELAGVEF. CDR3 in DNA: TGCAGTGCTAGAGAGCGGAAGGAACTAGCGGGAGTGGAGTTC.

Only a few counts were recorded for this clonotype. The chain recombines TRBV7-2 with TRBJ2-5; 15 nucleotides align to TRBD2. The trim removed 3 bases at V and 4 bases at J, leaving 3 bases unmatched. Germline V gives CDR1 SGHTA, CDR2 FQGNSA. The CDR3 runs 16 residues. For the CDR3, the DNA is TGTGCCAGCAGCTTCGGACTAGCGGGGGGGCTAGAGACCCAGTACTTC. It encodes CASSFGLAGGLETQYF.

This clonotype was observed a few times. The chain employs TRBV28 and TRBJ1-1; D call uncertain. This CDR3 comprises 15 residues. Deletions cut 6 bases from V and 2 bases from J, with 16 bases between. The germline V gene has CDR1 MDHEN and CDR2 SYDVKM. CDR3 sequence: CASRISLMANTEAFF. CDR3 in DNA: TGTGCCAGCAGGATAAGTCTAATGGCCAACACTGAAGCTTTCTTT.

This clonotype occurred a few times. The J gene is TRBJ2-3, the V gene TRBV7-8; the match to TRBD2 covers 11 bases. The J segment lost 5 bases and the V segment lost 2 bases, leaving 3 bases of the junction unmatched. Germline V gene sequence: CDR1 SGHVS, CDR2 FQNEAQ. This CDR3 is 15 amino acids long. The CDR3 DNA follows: TGTGCCAGCAGCTTAACTAGCGGGAGCGGAGATACGCAGTATTTT. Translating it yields CASSLTSGSGDTQYF.

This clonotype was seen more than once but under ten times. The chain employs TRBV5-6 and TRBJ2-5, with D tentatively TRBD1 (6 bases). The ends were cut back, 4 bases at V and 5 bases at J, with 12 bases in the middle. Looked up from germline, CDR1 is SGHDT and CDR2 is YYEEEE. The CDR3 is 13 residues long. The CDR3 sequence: CASSPRGSETQYF. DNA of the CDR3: TGTGCCAGCAGCCCCAGGGGCTCGGAGACCCAGTACTTC.

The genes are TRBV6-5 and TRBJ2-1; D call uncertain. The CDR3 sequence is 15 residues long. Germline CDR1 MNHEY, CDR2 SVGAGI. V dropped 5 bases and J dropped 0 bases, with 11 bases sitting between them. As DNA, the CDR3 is TGTGCCAGCAGTAAAACAGAGTTCTCCTACAATGAGCAGTTCTTC. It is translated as CASSKTEFSYNEQFF.

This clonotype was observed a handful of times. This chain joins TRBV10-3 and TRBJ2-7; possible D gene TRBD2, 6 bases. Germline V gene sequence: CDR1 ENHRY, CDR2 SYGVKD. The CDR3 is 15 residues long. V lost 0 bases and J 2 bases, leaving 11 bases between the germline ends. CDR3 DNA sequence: TGTGCCATCAGTGAGTCTTACGGGAGAACCTACGAGCAGTACTTC. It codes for CAISESYGRTYEQYF.

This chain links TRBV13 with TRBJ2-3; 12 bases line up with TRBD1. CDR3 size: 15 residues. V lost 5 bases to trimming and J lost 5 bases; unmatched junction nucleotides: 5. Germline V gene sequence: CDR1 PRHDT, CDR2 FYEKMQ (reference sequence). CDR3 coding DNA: TGTGCCAGCAGCCCCGGGACAGGGGGCAGAGATACGCAGTATTTT. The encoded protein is CASSPGTGGRDTQYF.

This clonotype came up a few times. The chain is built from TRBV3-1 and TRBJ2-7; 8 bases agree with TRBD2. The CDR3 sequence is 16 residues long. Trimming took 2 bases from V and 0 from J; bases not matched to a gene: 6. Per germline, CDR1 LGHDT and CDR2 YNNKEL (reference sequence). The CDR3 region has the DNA TGTGCCAGCAGCCAACCTCTAGCGGGTCACTCCTACGAGCAGTACTTC. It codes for CASSQPLAGHSYEQYF.

CDR3 nucleotide sequence: TGTGCCAGCAGTTACTCGTTAATATCTGGCACAGATACGCAGTATTTT. As protein: CASSYSLISGTDTQYF. J is TRBJ2-3 and V is TRBV6-5, with D unclear. The CDR3 totals 16 residues. V gave up 0 bases and J gave up 1 base, with 11 bases separating them. From germline, CDR1 is MNHEY and CDR2 SVGAGI.

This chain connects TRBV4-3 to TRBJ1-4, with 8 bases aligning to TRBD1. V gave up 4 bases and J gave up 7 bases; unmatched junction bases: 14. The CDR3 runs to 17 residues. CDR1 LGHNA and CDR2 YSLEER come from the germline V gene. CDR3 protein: CASSRDPTGVGTEKLFF. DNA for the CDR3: TGCGCCAGCAGCCGAGACCCGACAGGGGTGGGGACTGAAAAACTGTTTTTT.

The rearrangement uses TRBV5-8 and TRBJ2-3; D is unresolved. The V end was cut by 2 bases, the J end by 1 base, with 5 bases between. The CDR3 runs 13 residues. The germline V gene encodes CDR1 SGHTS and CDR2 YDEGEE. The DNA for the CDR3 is TGTGCCAGCAGCTTTAAAGGCACAGATACGCAGTATTTT. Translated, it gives CASSFKGTDTQYF. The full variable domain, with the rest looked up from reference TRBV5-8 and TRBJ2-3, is EAGVTQSPTHLIKTRGQQATLRCSPISGHTSVYWYQQALGLGLQFLLWYDEGEERNRGNFPPRFSGRQFPNYSSELNVNALELEDSALYLCASSFKGTDTQYFGPGTRLTVL.